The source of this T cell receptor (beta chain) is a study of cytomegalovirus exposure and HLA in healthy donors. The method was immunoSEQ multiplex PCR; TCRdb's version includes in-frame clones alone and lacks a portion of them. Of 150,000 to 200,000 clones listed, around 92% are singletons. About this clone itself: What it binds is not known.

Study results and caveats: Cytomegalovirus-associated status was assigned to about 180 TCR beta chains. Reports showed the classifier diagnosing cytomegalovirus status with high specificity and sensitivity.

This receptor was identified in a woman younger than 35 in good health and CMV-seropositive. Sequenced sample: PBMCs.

The CDR3, as DNA: TGTGCCAGTAGTGGGGACAGGGGGCCGGGTACGCAGTATTTT. It specifies CASSGDRGPGTQYF. This chain links TRBV19 with TRBJ2-3, with 12 bases lining up with TRBD1. CDR3 length: 14 amino acids. Germline values: CDR1 LNHDA, CDR2 SQIVND (reference sequence). The V segment lost 5 bases and the J segment 8 bases; nucleotides outside the gene matches: 5.